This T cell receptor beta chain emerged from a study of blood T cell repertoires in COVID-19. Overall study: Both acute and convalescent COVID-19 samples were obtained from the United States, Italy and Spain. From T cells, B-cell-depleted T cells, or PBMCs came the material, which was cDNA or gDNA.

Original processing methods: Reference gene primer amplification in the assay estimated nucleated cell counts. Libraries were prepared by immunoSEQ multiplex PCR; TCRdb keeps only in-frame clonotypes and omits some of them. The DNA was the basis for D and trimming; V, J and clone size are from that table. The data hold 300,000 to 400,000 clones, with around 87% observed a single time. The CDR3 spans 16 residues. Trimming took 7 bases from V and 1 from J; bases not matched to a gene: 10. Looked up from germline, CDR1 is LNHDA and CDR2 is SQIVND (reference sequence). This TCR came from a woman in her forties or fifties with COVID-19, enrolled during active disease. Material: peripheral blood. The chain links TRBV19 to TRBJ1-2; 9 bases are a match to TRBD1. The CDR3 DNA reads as TGTGCCAGTACACCGGGACAGGGCTTCAATAACTATGGCTACACCTTC. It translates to CASTPGQGFNNYGYTF.